The sequence of this TCR beta chain was determined in a study of Ad26.COV2.S vaccination and SARS-CoV-2 variants (dated by TCRdb to the early 2020s). Regarding the study in general: Donors in the vaccine arm were drawn from COV1001, a phase I-IIa trial of Ad26.COV2.S in healthy adults that was multicentre, randomized, double-blind and placebo-controlled. The TCR-sequenced set comprised roughly 30 samples: about 19 Ad26.COV2.S vaccine recipients, 5 placebo recipients and 8 SARS-CoV-2 convalescent individuals. Ad26.COV2.S was administered intramuscularly at a dose of 5x10^10 or 1x10^11 viral particles, either as one shot or as two shots given 56 days apart. Throughout the experiments and outcome assessment, investigators stayed blinded to trial group allocation. Trial participants were randomized into five groups of five, in which low-dose or high-dose Ad26.COV2.S was given once or twice, or placebo was given on both occasions. TCRbeta repertoire sequencing was used to assess the specificity and breadth of SARS-CoV-2-reactive T cell receptors after Ad26.COV2.S vaccination. General conclusions and limits of the study: The study lacked the statistical power to compare responses across vaccine doses or regimens. Ad26.COV2.S recipients had higher spike-specific TCR breadth than placebo recipients (P = 0.0014). According to the authors, total T cell responses may have been underestimated by the TCR breadth and depth analyses. After vaccination, spike-specific CD8+ and CD4+ T cell responses were reported to show substantial breadth. Vaccine and placebo recipients had similar non-spike TCR breadth, a finding consistent with the vaccine containing only spike.

For this clone: Its antigen remains undetermined. There are no base qualities to consult, and no much larger clone falls within one base.

The immunoSEQ Assay was used to sequence TCRbeta CDR3 regions. After extraction, genomic DNA underwent amplification by bias-controlled multiplex PCR, followed by high-throughput sequencing. The study's processing was this. To quantify the absolute abundance of every unique TCRbeta CDR3 region, sequences were collapsed and filtered. T cell fraction was estimated by normalizing TCRbeta template counts to usable DNA, with usable DNA measured through amplification of reference genes found in all nucleated cells. Repertoire TCRs were annotated as SARS-CoV-2-specific when V gene, CDR3 amino acid sequence and J gene were exactly matched to a known reactive TCR set. MIRA supplied the reference SARS-CoV-2 TCR set, which was filtered for enrichment in COVID-19-positive ImmuneCODE repertoires so that public or cross-reactive TCRs were removed. Based on the MIRA antigens, annotated TCRs were further analysed at the level of specific ORF or position within ORF. Depth was the summed frequency of annotated unique rearrangements, while breadth was defined as annotated unique rearrangements over total unique productive rearrangements. TCR breadth was compared between groups using two-sided Wilcoxon rank-sum tests. The immuneACCESS repertoire file appears here via TCRdb, limited to in-frame rearrangements. These files lack a portion of the clones; in checked studies, under half of the deficit traces to unresolved V genes, and the cause of the others is not known. V and J calls and clone size are given by that table; D and trimming were obtained from the DNA. This sample has over 200,000 clones in its table, and roughly 90% of those were observed once. Around 10% of the sample is in the top ten clones.

V is cut by 5 bases and J by 5 bases, and the space between the germline ends is 16 bases. Per the germline V gene (reference sequence), MNHEY is the CDR1 and SMNVEV is the CDR2. The CDR3 measures 14 amino acids from cysteine to phenylalanine. The read is trimmed to its CDR3 DNA, 42 bases read in frame from base 1. The sample's treatment or condition label, in plain terms: around 19 received Ad26.COV2.S at low or high dose, single or two shots; several received placebo; per-sample allocation not given. Repertoires of vaccine and placebo recipients were sequenced from samples taken on day 63 after the first injection. In Cohort 1b, 20 to 25 adults aged 18-55 years were enrolled at a single site in Boston, USA, between 29 July and 7 August 2020. Ad26.COV2.S was a replication-incompetent adenovirus type 26 vector expressing a prefusion-stabilized SARS-CoV-2 spike protein from the original Wuhan strain.

The V gene is TRBV27 and the J gene is TRBJ2-7, with the D gene uncertain. The starting material was peripheral blood, obtained in a trial of Ad26.COV2.S vaccine versus placebo. This TCR was sampled from a person aged 18-60 years who received the Ad26.COV2.S COVID-19 vaccine or a placebo. In nucleotides, the sequence is TGTGCCAGCAGTCCTGAACCCCTCCGGGACGAGCAGTACTTC. This sequence encodes CASSPEPLRDEQYF.